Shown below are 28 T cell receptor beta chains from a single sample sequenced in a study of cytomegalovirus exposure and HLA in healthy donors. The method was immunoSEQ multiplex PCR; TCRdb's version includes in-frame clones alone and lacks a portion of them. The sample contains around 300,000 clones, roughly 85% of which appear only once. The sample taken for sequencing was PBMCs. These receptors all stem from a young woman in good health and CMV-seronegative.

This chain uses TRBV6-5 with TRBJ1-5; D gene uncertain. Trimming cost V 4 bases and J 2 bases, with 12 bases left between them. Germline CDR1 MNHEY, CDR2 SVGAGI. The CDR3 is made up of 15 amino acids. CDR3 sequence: CASSSRSWGNQPQHF. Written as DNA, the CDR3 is TGTGCCAGCAGTTCCAGGTCCTGGGGCAATCAGCCCCAGCATTTT.

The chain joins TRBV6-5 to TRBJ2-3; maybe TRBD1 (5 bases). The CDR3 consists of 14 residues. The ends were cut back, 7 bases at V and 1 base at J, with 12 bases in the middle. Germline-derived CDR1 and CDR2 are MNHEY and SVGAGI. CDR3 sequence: CASKTGLGTDTQYF. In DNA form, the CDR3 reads TGTGCCAGCAAAACAGGTCTTGGCACAGATACGCAGTATTTT.

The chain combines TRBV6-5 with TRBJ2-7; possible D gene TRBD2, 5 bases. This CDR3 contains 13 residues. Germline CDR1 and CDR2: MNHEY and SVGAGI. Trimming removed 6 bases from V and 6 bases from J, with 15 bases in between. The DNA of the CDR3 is TGTGCCAGCAGGGAGGATCCGGCGTTCGAGCAGTACTTC. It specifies CASREDPAFEQYF.

Here the CDR3 DNA reads TGTGCCAGTAGTGGGGGACTAGCGGAGACCTACGAGCAGTACTTC. Its translation: CASSGGLAETYEQYF. The chain combines TRBV19 with TRBJ2-7; 11 bases line up with TRBD2. Looked up from germline, CDR1 is LNHDA and CDR2 is SQIVND (reference sequence). Losses at the gene ends were 5 bases for V and 2 bases for J; bases not matched to a gene: 5. The CDR3 runs to 15 residues.

CDR3 in amino acids: CSAPDWSGTDTQYF. As DNA, the CDR3 is TGCAGCGCCCCCGATTGGAGCGGGACAGATACGCAGTATTTT. The chain joins TRBV29-1 to TRBJ2-3, with D possibly matching TRBD2 (6 bases). Germline V gene data show CDR1 as SQVTM and CDR2 as ANQGSEA. Deletions cut 7 bases from V and 3 bases from J, with 17 bases between. This CDR3 region has 14 residues.

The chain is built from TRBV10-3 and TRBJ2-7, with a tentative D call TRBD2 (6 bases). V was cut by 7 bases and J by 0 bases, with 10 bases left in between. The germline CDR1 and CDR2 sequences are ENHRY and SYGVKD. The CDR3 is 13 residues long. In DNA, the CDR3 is TGTGCCATCATGGCGGGAACCTCCTACGAGCAGTACTTC. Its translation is CAIMAGTSYEQYF.

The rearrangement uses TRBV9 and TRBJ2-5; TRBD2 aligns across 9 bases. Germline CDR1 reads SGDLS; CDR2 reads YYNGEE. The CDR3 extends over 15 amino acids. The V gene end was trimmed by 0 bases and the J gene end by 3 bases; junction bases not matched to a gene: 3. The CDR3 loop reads CASSVAPSGEETQYF. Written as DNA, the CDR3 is TGTGCCAGCAGCGTAGCGCCTAGCGGGGAAGAGACCCAGTACTTC.

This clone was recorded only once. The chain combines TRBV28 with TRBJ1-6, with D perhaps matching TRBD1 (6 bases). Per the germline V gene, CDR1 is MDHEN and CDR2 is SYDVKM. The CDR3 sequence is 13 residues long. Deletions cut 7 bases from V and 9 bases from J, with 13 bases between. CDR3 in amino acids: CASNPTGSSPLHF. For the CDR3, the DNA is TGTGCCAGCAACCCGACAGGCTCTTCACCCCTCCACTTT.

The CDR3 DNA is TGTGCCATCAGTCAGACAGGGATGCAGCCCCAGCATTTT. This sequence encodes CAISQTGMQPQHF. V usage is TRBV10-3 and J usage is TRBJ1-5, with 7 bases identical to TRBD1. The CDR3 has 13 amino acids. With V trimmed by 5 bases and J by 7 bases, 5 bases remained unmatched. Germline V lookup: CDR1 ENHRY, CDR2 SYGVKD.

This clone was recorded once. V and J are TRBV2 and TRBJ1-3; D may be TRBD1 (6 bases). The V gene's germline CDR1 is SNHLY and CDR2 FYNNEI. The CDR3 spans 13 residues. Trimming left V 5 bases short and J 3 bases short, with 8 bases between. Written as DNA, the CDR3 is TGTGCCAGCAGTCGGACAGTTGGAAACACCATATATTTT. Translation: CASSRTVGNTIYF.

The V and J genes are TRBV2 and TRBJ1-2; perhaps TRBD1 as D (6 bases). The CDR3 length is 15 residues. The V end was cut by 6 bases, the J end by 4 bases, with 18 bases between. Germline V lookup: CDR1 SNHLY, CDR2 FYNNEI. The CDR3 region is CASRETGVGPYGYTF. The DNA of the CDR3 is TGTGCCAGCAGGGAGACAGGTGTGGGGCCCTATGGCTACACCTTC. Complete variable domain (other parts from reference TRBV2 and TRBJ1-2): EPEVTQTPSHQVTQMGQEVILRCVPISNHLYFYWYRQILGQKVEFLVSFYNNEISEKSEIFDDQFSVERPDGSNFTLKIRSTKLEDSAMYFCASRETGVGPYGYTFGSGTRLTVV.

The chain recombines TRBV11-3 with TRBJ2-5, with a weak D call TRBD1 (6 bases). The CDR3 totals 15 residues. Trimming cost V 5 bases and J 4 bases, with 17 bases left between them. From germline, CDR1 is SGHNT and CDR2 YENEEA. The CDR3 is CASSLTGGLRETQYF. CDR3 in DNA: TGTGCCAGCAGCCTCACTGGGGGCCTCCGAGAGACCCAGTACTTC.

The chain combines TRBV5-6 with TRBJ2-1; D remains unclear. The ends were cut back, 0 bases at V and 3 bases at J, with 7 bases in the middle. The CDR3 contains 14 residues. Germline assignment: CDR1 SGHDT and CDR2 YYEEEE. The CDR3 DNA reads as TGTGCCAGCAGCTTGGTTTCTATCTACAATGAGCAGTTCTTC. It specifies CASSLVSIYNEQFF.

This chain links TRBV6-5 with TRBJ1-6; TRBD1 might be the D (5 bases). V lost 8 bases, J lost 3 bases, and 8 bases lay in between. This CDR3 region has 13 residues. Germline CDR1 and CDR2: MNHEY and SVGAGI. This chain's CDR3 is CASRGNYNSPLHF. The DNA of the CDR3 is TGTGCCAGCCGGGGGAACTATAATTCACCCCTCCACTTT.

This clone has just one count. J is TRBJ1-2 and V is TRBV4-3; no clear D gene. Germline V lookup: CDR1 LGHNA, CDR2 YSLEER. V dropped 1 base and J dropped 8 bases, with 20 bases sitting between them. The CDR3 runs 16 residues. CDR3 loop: CASSQAGGGIRAGYTF. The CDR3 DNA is TGCGCCAGCAGCCAAGCGGGCGGAGGGATCCGTGCGGGCTACACCTTC.

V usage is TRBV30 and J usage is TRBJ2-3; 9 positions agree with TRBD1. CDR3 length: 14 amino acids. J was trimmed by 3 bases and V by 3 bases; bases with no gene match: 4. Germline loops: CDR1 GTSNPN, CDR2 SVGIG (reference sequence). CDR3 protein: CAWSTGGGTDTQYF. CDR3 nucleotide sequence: TGTGCCTGGAGCACAGGGGGCGGAACAGATACGCAGTATTTT.

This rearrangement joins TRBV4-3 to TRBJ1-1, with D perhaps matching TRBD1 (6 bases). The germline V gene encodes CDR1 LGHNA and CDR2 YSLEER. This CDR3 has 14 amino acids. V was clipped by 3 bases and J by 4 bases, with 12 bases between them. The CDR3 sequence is CASSQGALGTEAFF. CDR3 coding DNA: TGCGCCAGCAGCCAGGGGGCTTTGGGCACTGAAGCTTTCTTT.

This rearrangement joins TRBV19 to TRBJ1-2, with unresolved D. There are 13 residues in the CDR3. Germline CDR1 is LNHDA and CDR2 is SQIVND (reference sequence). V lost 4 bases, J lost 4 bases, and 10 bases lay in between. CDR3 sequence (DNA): TGTGCCAGTAGTAGCGGCGTGGGCTATGGCTACACCTTC. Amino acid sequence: CASSSGVGYGYTF.

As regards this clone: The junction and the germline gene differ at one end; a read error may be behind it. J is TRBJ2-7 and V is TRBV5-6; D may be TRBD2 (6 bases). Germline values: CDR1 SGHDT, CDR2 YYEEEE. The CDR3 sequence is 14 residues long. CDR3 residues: CTSSWAGPTYEQYF. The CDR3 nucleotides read TGTACCAGCAGCTGGGCGGGACCTACCTACGAGCAGTACTTC.

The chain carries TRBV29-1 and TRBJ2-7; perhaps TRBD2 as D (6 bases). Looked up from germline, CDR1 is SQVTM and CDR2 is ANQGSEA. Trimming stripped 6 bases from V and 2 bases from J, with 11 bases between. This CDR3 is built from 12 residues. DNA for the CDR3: TGCAGCGTCGAGTGGGGGGCCTACGAGCAGTACTTC. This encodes CSVEWGAYEQYF.

The CDR3 here is CASSNRGSNYGYTF. Here the CDR3 DNA reads TGTGCCAGCAGTAACAGGGGGAGTAACTATGGCTACACCTTC. V gene TRBV25-1 combines with J gene TRBJ1-2; 8 bases are shared with TRBD1. Unmatched junction bases numbered 3, after V lost 5 bases and J lost 1 base. The CDR3 extends over 14 amino acids. Per the germline V gene, CDR1 is MGHDK and CDR2 is SYGVNS.

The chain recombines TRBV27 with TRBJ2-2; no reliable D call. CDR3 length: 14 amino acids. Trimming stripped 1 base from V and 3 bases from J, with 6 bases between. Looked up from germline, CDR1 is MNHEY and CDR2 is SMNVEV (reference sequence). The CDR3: CASSLWPDTGELFF. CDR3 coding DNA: TGTGCCAGCAGTTTATGGCCAGACACCGGGGAGCTGTTTTTT.

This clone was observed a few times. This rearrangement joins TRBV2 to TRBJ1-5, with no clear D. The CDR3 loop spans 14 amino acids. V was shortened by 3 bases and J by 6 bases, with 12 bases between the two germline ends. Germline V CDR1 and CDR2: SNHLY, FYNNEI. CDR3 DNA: TGTGCCAGCAGTGATGGAGCAGAGATTCAGCCCCAGCATTTT. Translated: CASSDGAEIQPQHF.

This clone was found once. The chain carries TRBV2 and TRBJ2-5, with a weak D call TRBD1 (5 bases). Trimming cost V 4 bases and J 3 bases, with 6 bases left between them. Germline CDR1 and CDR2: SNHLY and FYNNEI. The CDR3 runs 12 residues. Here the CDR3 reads CASSGQKETQYF. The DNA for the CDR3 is TGTGCCAGCAGTGGACAGAAAGAGACCCAGTACTTC.

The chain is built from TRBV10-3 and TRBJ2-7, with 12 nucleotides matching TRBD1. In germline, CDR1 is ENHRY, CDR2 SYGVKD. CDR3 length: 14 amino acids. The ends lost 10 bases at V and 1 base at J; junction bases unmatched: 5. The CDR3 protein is CATGDRGQSYEQYF. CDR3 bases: TGTGCCACCGGGGACAGGGGGCAATCCTACGAGCAGTACTTC.

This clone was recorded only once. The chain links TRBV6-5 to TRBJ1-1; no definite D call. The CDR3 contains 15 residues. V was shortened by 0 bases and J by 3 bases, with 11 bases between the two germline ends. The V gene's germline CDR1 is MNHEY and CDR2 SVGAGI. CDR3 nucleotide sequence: TGTGCCAGCAGTTACTCGGAAGTAGAGGACACTGAAGCTTTCTTT. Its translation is CASSYSEVEDTEAFF.

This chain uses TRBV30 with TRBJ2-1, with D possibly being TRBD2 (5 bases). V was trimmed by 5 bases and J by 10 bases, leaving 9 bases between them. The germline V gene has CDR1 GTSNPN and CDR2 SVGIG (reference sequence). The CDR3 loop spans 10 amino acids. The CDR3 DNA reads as TGTGCCTGGGGACTTTTGGAGCAGTTCTTC. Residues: CAWGLLEQFF.

Written as DNA, the CDR3 is TGTGCCAGCGGTAGAACTCCCCGGGACAGGGGATCTAACTATGGCTACACCTTC. Protein product: CASGRTPRDRGSNYGYTF. The chain carries TRBV2 and TRBJ1-2, with 10 bases matching TRBD1. The germline V gene has CDR1 SNHLY and CDR2 FYNNEI. The V and J ends lost 8 bases and 0 bases, in that order; junction bases with no gene match: 15. This CDR3 contains 18 residues.